Shown below are 21 T cell receptor beta chains from a single sample sequenced in a study of blood T cell repertoires in COVID-19. Sequencing was performed with immunoSEQ multiplex PCR; in TCRdb, only in-frame clones are kept and a portion is missing. Among about 220,000 clones listed, around three quarters were seen once. The sequencing input was peripheral blood. These receptors were collected from a woman in her 70s with acute or convalescent COVID-19.

The V gene is TRBV7-2, the J gene TRBJ2-7; TRBD2 aligns across 9 bases. Germline CDR1 is SGHTA and CDR2 is FQGNSA. The CDR3 sequence is 14 residues long. With 4 bases clipped from V and 1 base from J, the junction kept 2 bases outside the gene matches. CDR3 nucleotides: TGTGCCAGCAGCTCGACTAGCGGTTCCTACGAGCAGTACTTC. Its translation: CASSSTSGSYEQYF.

The J gene is TRBJ2-3, the V gene TRBV4-3, with D uncertain. Germline V gives CDR1 LGHNA, CDR2 YSLEER. The CDR3 is made up of 17 amino acids. Trimming pared 0 bases from V and 0 bases from J, leaving 13 bases between. CDR3 in DNA: TGCGCCAGCAGCCAAGATGCATTGCAGGCTAGCACAGATACGCAGTATTTT. Protein: CASSQDALQASTDTQYF.

The rearrangement joins TRBV6-2 or TRBV6-3 to TRBJ2-5; 8 nucleotides line up with TRBD2. CDR1 and CDR2 from the germline V gene are MNHEY and SVGEGT. The CDR3 length is 16 residues. With 2 bases clipped from V and 4 bases from J, the junction kept 9 bases outside the gene matches. CDR3 nucleotide sequence: TGTGCCAGCAGTTACGGCTCTAACGGGGGGGTAGAGACCCAGTACTTC. This gives the protein CASSYGSNGGVETQYF.

This clone was detected once. CDR3 nucleotides: TGCGCCAGCAGCTTTAGCGGGGGCTCCACAGATACGCAGTATTTT. This translates into CASSFSGGSTDTQYF. V is TRBV5-1 and J is TRBJ2-3; 9 positions match TRBD2. J lost 2 bases, V lost 2 bases, and 3 bases had no gene match. The germline CDR1 and CDR2 sequences are SGHRS and YFSETQ. The CDR3 spans 15 residues.

The V call is TRBV5-1, the J call TRBJ2-5, with a weak D call TRBD2 (6 bases). The CDR3 totals 16 residues. The germline V gene has CDR1 SGHRS and CDR2 YFSETQ. V shed 3 bases and J shed 4 bases, with 19 bases lying between them. CDR3 sequence (DNA): TGCGCCAGCAGCTCAACCGGGACTCCGACCGGAGAGACCCAGTACTTC. Translating gives CASSSTGTPTGETQYF.

The rearrangement links TRBV15 to TRBJ2-5; TRBD1 is a possible D gene (5 bases). The CDR3 spans 15 residues. Germline V gives CDR1 LNHNV, CDR2 YYDKDF (reference sequence). V lost 5 bases and J lost 2, with 15 bases in between. CDR3 coding DNA: TGTGCCACCAGCGCCGCAGGGAACTGGCAAGAGACCCAGTACTTC. Translation: CATSAAGNWQETQYF.

The V call is TRBV30, the J call TRBJ1-5, with D tentatively TRBD1 (6 bases). Germline V lookup: CDR1 GTSNPN, CDR2 SVGIG (reference sequence). Trimming pared 1 base from V and 4 bases from J, leaving 11 bases between. This CDR3 comprises 14 residues. The CDR3 nucleotides are TGTGCCTGGAGTGGGGGGGGCGAGAATCAGCCCCAGCATTTT. Protein: CAWSGGGENQPQHF.

The rearrangement joins TRBV3-1 (or the pseudogene TRBV3-2) to TRBJ2-1, with D perhaps TRBD1 (6 bases). Germline V CDR1 and CDR2: LGHDT, YNNKEL (reference sequence). The CDR3 is made up of 16 amino acids. V was trimmed by 0 bases and J by 3 bases, leaving 12 bases between them. The DNA of the CDR3 is TGTGCCAGCAGCCAAGAGATAGGGGGAATCTACAATGAGCAGTTCTTC. It codes for CASSQEIGGIYNEQFF.

The rearrangement links TRBV20-1 to TRBJ2-3, with TRBD2 as a possible D gene (6 bases). This CDR3 has 13 amino acids. Germline V gives CDR1 DFQATT, CDR2 SNEGSKA (reference sequence). V was cut by 5 bases and J by 6 bases, with 15 bases left in between. Written as DNA, the CDR3 is TGCAGTGCTCGTGGAGGGGCGGGGGATACGCAGTATTTT. It translates to CSARGGAGDTQYF.

This clone was counted once. Compared with germline, one end of the junction differs, possibly owing to a read error. The chain joins TRBV4-1 to TRBJ2-5; 12 nucleotides align to TRBD2. The germline V gene has CDR1 MGHRA and CDR2 YSYEKL. The CDR3 sequence is 19 residues long. The CDR3 loop is CARSQRRASGGAGEETQYF. Written as DNA, the CDR3 is TGCGCCCGCAGCCAGCGGCGGGCTAGCGGGGGGGCGGGGGAAGAGACCCAGTACTTC.

This chain links TRBV7-2 with TRBJ2-3; 7 nucleotides match TRBD2. CDR1 SGHTA and CDR2 FQGNSA come from the germline V gene. V was pared by 5 bases and J by 5 bases, with 13 bases of the junction left unmatched. This CDR3 is 16 amino acids long. CDR3 protein: CASSLLAGFEGDTQYF. CDR3 coding DNA: TGTGCCAGCAGCCTATTAGCGGGTTTCGAGGGAGATACGCAGTATTTT.

This clone appeared once. This chain joins TRBV2 and TRBJ1-1, with D perhaps matching TRBD1 (5 bases). The CDR3 contains 14 residues. The V and J ends lost 5 bases and 1 base respectively, with 11 bases between them. The V gene's germline CDR1 is SNHLY and CDR2 FYNNEI. The CDR3 nucleotides are TGTGCCAGCAGTTTGACAGCCTCGAACACTGAAGCTTTCTTT. It codes for CASSLTASNTEAFF.

V usage is TRBV5-1 and J usage is TRBJ2-3; D is unresolved. Deletions cut 0 bases from V and 2 bases from J, with 10 bases between. Germline V gives CDR1 SGHRS, CDR2 YFSETQ. The CDR3 sequence is 15 residues long. Written as DNA, the CDR3 is TGCGCCAGCAGCTTGGAGACACCCCACACAGATACGCAGTATTTT. This sequence encodes CASSLETPHTDTQYF.

The chain couples TRBV30 to TRBJ2-5; D is possibly TRBD2 (5 bases). Germline V gives CDR1 GTSNPN, CDR2 SVGIG (reference sequence). Trimming cost V 2 bases and J 5 bases, with 12 bases left between them. The CDR3 loop spans 13 amino acids. This chain's CDR3 is CAWSPPSPETQYF. CDR3 nucleotides: TGTGCCTGGAGTCCCCCTAGCCCGGAGACCCAGTACTTC.

This clone was recorded only once. This chain links TRBV6-2 or TRBV6-3 with TRBJ2-7, with D perhaps matching TRBD2 (6 bases). The ends were cut back, 2 bases at V and 0 bases at J, with 8 bases in the middle. Germline lookup yields CDR1 MNHEY and CDR2 SVGEGT. The CDR3 loop spans 14 amino acids. The CDR3 loop reads CASSYKRASYEQYF. The CDR3 DNA is TGTGCCAGCAGTTACAAGCGGGCCTCCTACGAGCAGTACTTC.

This chain uses TRBV6-6 with TRBJ2-7, with D perhaps matching TRBD1 (5 bases). This CDR3 is built from 13 residues. V lost 2 bases, J lost 7 bases, and 12 bases lay in between. Germline CDR1 MNHNY, CDR2 SVGAGI (reference sequence). The CDR3 loop is CASSYPPQGEQYF. The CDR3 coding sequence is TGTGCCAGCAGTTACCCGCCCCAGGGAGAGCAGTACTTC.

J is TRBJ2-7 and V is TRBV27; 8 positions agree with TRBD1. The V and J ends lost 5 bases and 0 bases, in that order; junction bases with no gene match: 12. This CDR3 region has 17 residues. Per the germline V gene, CDR1 is MNHEY and CDR2 is SMNVEV (reference sequence). This CDR3 reads CASSPPPGGSSSYEQYF. In DNA form, the CDR3 reads TGTGCCAGCAGTCCGCCCCCAGGGGGCTCAAGCTCCTACGAGCAGTACTTC.

This clone turned up a few times. The genes are TRBV7-9 and TRBJ1-2, with unresolved D. Germline V CDR1 and CDR2: SEHNR, FQNEAQ (reference sequence). The V end was cut by 0 bases, the J end by 6 bases, with 11 bases between. The CDR3 totals 14 residues. CDR3: CASSLAGDYDGYTF. DNA of the CDR3: TGTGCCAGCAGCTTAGCGGGAGACTATGATGGCTACACCTTC.

The V and J genes are TRBV19 and TRBJ1-1; weak D call: TRBD1 (5 bases). CDR1 LNHDA and CDR2 SQIVND come from the germline V gene (reference sequence). The CDR3 has 14 residues. V was cut by 3 bases and J by 9 bases, with 17 bases left in between. CDR3 DNA: TGTGCCAGTAGTATCAGCCCCGACAGATCCCAAGCTTTCTTT. This encodes CASSISPDRSQAFF.

This clone has just one count. V usage is TRBV6-2 or TRBV6-3 and J usage is TRBJ1-6, with unresolved D. Germline V lookup: CDR1 MNHEY, CDR2 SVGEGT. The CDR3 consists of 15 residues. Trimming stripped 0 bases from V and 7 bases from J, with 10 bases between. The CDR3 bases are TGTGCCAGCAGTTACTCGTACGTGACAAATTCACCCCTCCACTTT. Residues: CASSYSYVTNSPLHF.

The chain links TRBV5-6 to TRBJ2-7; D unresolved. Trimming cost V 1 base and J 2 bases, with 4 bases left between them. This CDR3 comprises 12 residues. Per germline, CDR1 SGHDT and CDR2 YYEEEE. CDR3 in DNA: TGTGCCAGCAGCTTGACAACCTACGAGCAGTACTTC. Amino acid sequence: CASSLTTYEQYF.